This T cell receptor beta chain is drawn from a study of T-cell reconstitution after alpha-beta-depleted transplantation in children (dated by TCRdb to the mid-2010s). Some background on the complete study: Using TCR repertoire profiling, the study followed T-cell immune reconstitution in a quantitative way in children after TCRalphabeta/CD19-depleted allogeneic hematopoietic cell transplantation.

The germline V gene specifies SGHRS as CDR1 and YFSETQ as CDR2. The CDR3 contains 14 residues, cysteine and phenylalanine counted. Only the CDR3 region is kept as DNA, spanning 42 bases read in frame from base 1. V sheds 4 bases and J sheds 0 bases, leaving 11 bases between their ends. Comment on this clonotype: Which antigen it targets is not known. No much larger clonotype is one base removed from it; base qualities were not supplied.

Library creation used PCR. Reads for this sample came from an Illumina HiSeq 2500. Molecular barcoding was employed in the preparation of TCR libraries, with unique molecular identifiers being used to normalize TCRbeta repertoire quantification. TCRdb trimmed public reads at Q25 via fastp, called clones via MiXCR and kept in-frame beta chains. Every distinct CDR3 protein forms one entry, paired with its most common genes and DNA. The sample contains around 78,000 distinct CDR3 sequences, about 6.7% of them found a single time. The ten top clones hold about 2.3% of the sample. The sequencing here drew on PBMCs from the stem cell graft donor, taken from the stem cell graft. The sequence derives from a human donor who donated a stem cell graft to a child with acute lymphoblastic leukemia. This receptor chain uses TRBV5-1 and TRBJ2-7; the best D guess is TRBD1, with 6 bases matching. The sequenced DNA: TGCGCCAGCAGCCCCTTGGGACACTCCTACGAGCAGTACTTC. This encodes CASSPLGHSYEQYF. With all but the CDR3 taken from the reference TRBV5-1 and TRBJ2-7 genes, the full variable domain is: KAGVTQTPRYLIKTRGQQVTLSCSPISGHRSVSWYQQTPGQGLQFLFEYFSETQRNKGNFPGRFSGRQFSNSRSEMNVSTLELGDSALYLCASSPLGHSYEQYFGPGTRLTVT.